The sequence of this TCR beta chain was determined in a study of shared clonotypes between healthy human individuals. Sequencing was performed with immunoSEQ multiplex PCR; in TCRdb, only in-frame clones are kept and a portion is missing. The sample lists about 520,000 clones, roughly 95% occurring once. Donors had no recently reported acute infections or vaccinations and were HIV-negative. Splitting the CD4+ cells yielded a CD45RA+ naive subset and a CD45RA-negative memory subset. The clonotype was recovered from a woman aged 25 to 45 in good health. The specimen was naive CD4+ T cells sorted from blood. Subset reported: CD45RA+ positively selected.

The CDR3 nucleotides read TGTGCCAGCAGCGTAGCTCGGCTCAGCACAGATACGCAGTATTTT. Translation gives CASSVARLSTDTQYF. The chain couples TRBV9 to TRBJ2-3, with D unclear. Per the germline V gene, CDR1 is SGDLS and CDR2 is YYNGEE. Trimming removed 0 bases from V and 0 bases from J, with 8 bases in between. This CDR3 contains 15 residues.